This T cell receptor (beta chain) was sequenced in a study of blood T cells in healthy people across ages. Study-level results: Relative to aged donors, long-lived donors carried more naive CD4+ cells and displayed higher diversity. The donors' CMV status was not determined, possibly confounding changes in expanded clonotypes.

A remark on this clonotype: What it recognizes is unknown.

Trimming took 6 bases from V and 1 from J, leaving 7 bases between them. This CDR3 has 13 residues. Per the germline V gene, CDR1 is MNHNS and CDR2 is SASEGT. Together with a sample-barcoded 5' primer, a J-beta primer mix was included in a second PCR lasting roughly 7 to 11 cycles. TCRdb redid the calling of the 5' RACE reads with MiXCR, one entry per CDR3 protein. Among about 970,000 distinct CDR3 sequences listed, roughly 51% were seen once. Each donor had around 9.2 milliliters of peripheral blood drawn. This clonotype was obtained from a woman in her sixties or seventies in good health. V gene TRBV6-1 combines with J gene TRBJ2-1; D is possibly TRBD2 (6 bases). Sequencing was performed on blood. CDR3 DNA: TGTGCCAGCAGGCGGGGATCCTACAATGAGCAGTTCTTC. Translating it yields CASRRGSYNEQFF.